Listed below are T cell receptor beta chains from one sample, sequenced in a study of blood T cell repertoires in COVID-19. The repertoire was sequenced with immunoSEQ multiplex PCR; TCRdb's copy has only in-frame clones and lacks some. The sample has 200,000 to 250,000 clones; more than 85% are singletons. Sequencing input: peripheral blood. These receptors all come from a woman aged 65 to 85 with active or convalescent COVID-19. Both conserved end residues are part of each CDR3. The size entry is marked missing in some rows and otherwise reads once, few, many or a size class.

J	size	V	CDR3
TRBJ1-2	NA	TRBV6-2/TRBV6-3	CASSYTKQGFGYTF
TRBJ2-7	NA	TRBV9	CASSAHGTGLSYEQYF
TRBJ1-1	NA	TRBV25-1	CASSTGWEAFF
TRBJ2-7	NA	TRBV6-5	CASTNSKAEQYF
TRBJ1-3	NA	TRBV6-1	CASSDQTGGTGNTIYF
TRBJ1-4	NA	TRBV6-5	CASTGTVNEKLFF
TRBJ2-5	NA	TRBV19	CASSMTGIQETQYF
TRBJ1-3	NA	TRBV5-1	CASSLPGSSGNTIYF
TRBJ1-4	NA	TRBV5-6	CASSLPGTRDEKLFF
TRBJ1-5	NA	TRBV18	CASSLTESNQPQHF
TRBJ1-3	NA	TRBV18	CASSPKPGNVGNTIYF
TRBJ1-4	once	TRBV6-2/TRBV6-3	CASSYLQGAGEKLFF
TRBJ1-1	NA	TRBV7-9	CASSLREKNTEAFF
TRBJ2-7	NA	TRBV7-9	CASRPGTGGSYEQYF
TRBJ2-6	NA	TRBV10-3	CAIGGQEVTAGANVLTF
TRBJ1-2	NA	TRBV5-5	CASSAAAGDYGYTF
TRBJ1-2	NA	TRBV5-8	CASSFGYGYTF
TRBJ1-2	NA	TRBV27	CASKVGRSYGYTF